This T cell receptor beta chain is drawn from a study of spatial heterogeneity in lung cancer. In TCRdb, the 5' RACE reads were re-called with MiXCR into one record per CDR3 protein. The profile covers over 5,500 distinct CDR3 sequences, with 12% to 15% appearing a single time and about 11% taken by the ten largest. This clonotype was counted once. Its antigen remains unknown. Time point here: sample taken at primary tumor resection. The cohort: over 65 early-stage, untreated non-small cell lung cancer patients. Tumor, nontumor lung or frozen PBMC supplied whole RNA that was sequenced unsorted. Trimming stripped 0 bases from V and 7 bases from J, with 0 bases between. This CDR3 is built from 10 residues. Looked up from germline, CDR1 is LGHDT and CDR2 is YNNKEL (reference sequence). Study-level results: Regional and ubiquitous nonsynonymous mutations were tracked by counts of regional and ubiquitous expanded TCRs, respectively. Mutation counts in tumors were tracked by counts of expanded intratumoral alpha and beta TCRs.

The sequence was collected from a male donor with early-stage non-small cell lung cancer. The chain is built from TRBV3-1 and TRBJ2-5; D gene unclear. Here the sequenced sample was lung tumor tissue, taken at surgery. The CDR3 DNA is TGTGCCAGCAGCCAAGAGACCCAGTACTTC. This translates into CASSQETQYF.